The 25 T cell receptor beta chains given below trace back to one sample, sequenced in a study of cytomegalovirus exposure and HLA in healthy donors. Use of 60 Vbeta and 13 Jbeta primers characterized the PCR. Sequencing used immunoSEQ multiplex PCR; TCRdb keeps in-frame clones, though not all of them. This sample carries 53,000 or so clones, about four fifths of them seen once, and the ten largest clones take roughly 7.1%. Sequencing was performed on PBMCs. These receptors all stem from a man younger than 40 in good health and CMV-seropositive.

The chain joins TRBV29-1 to TRBJ2-7; 7 bases fit TRBD1. CDR3 length: 14 residues. Trimming took 6 bases from V and 4 from J; bases not matched to a gene: 12. Germline CDR1 is SQVTM and CDR2 is ANQGSEA. CDR3 sequence (DNA): TGCAGCGTCGTCTCCGGGACAGTAGATTACGAGCAGTACTTC. Amino acids: CSVVSGTVDYEQYF.

The chain uses TRBV5-6 and TRBJ2-5, with TRBD2 matching 12 bases. Germline V CDR1 and CDR2: SGHDT, YYEEEE. Trimming removed 2 bases from V and 5 bases from J; junction bases left unmatched: 1. The CDR3 runs to 14 residues. The CDR3 spells CASSFGLAGETQYF. The CDR3 bases are TGTGCCAGCAGCTTCGGACTAGCGGGGGAGACCCAGTACTTC.

V is TRBV28 and J is TRBJ1-3, with a possible D match to TRBD1 (6 bases). Per the germline V gene, CDR1 is MDHEN and CDR2 is SYDVKM. The CDR3 extends over 18 amino acids. The V and J ends lost 4 bases and 0 bases respectively, with 19 bases between them. CDR3 loop: CASSSAGGLFYSGNTIYF. In DNA form, the CDR3 reads TGTGCCAGCAGTTCCGCGGGGGGCCTATTTTACTCTGGAAACACCATATATTTT.

V and J are TRBV6-1 and TRBJ2-7; tentative D call: TRBD1 (6 bases). Germline lookup yields CDR1 MNHNS and CDR2 SASEGT. Trimming left V 8 bases short and J 3 bases short, with 14 bases between. The length of the CDR3 is 13 residues. CDR3: CASCRTEYYEQYF. Written as DNA, the CDR3 is TGTGCCAGCTGCCGGACAGAATACTACGAGCAGTACTTC.

The rearrangement uses TRBV5-1 and TRBJ2-5; 8 nucleotides agree with TRBD2. The assigned J gene may be wrong: the sequence end matches TRBJ2-7 better. The germline gives CDR1 SGHRS, CDR2 YFSETQ. The CDR3 sequence is 15 residues long. The CDR3 nucleotides read TGCGCCAGCAGCTTGTCGAGCGGGGGTTCTTACGAGCAGTACTTC. Its protein is CASSLSSGGSYEQYF.

The chain is built from TRBV6-6 and TRBJ2-1; 10 nucleotides match TRBD1. Trimming at V came to 2 bases and at J to 7 bases, leaving 8 bases not matched to a gene. Germline V gene lookup returns CDR1 MNHNY and CDR2 SVGAGI (reference sequence). This CDR3 has 16 residues. CDR3 protein: CASSYGTGVSGNEQFF. Written as DNA, the CDR3 is TGTGCCAGCAGTTACGGGACAGGGGTTTCTGGGAATGAGCAGTTCTTC.

The rearrangement joins TRBV15 to TRBJ1-4, with 7 bases that match TRBD1. This CDR3 spans 15 amino acids. Unmatched junction bases numbered 6, after V lost 1 base and J lost 7 bases. The V gene's germline CDR1 is LNHNV and CDR2 YYDKDF (reference sequence). CDR3 amino acids: CATSRGGGASEKLFF. The CDR3 bases are TGTGCCACCAGCAGAGGAGGGGGCGCGAGTGAAAAACTGTTTTTT.

The V gene is TRBV5-3, the J gene TRBJ1-2, with TRBD1 matching over 9 bases. TRBV5-3 falls under the ORF class, with uncertain function. The CDR3 is made up of 16 amino acids. The junction had 11 bases not matched to a gene; V was cut back by 4 bases and J by 4 bases. CDR3 nucleotides: TGTGCCAGAAGCCAAATTTACGAGACAGGGGGCTATGGCTACACCTTC. Its protein is CARSQIYETGGYGYTF.

The rearrangement links TRBV5-1 to TRBJ2-7, with 7 bases lining up with TRBD2. V trimming: 0 bases; J trimming: 7 bases; junction bases outside the gene matches: 16. CDR1 is SGHRS and CDR2 is YFSETQ in the germline V gene. The CDR3 has 17 amino acids. The CDR3 here is CASSLGGASGVLNEQYF. DNA for the CDR3: TGCGCCAGCAGCTTGGGGGGTGCCAGCGGGGTATTGAATGAGCAGTACTTC.

V is TRBV6-5 and J is TRBJ1-1, with D maybe TRBD1 (6 bases). Germline V gives CDR1 MNHEY, CDR2 SVGAGI. The V and J ends lost 7 bases and 6 bases respectively, with 18 bases between them. The CDR3 sequence is 14 residues long. CDR3 amino acids: CASTRGRAKAEAFF. DNA of the CDR3: TGTGCCAGCACCAGGGGTCGGGCAAAGGCTGAAGCTTTCTTT.

This chain uses TRBV19 with TRBJ1-2; TRBD1 aligns across 9 bases. The germline V gene encodes CDR1 LNHDA and CDR2 SQIVND (reference sequence). The length of the CDR3 is 13 residues. J gave up 3 bases and V 5 bases, and 1 base lay outside the gene matches. Written as DNA, the CDR3 is TGTGCCAGTAGTCGACAGGGGGACTATGGCTACACCTTC. It is translated as CASSRQGDYGYTF.

This clone appeared once. The chain carries TRBV7-9 and TRBJ1-4; TRBD1 is a possible D gene (6 bases). Germline CDR1 and CDR2: SEHNR and FQNEAQ (reference sequence). V was cut by 6 bases and J by 8 bases, with 22 bases left in between. CDR3 size: 16 residues. CDR3 sequence: CASRGQVRGEREKLFF. CDR3 nucleotides: TGTGCCAGCAGGGGGCAGGTCAGGGGAGAACGAGAAAAACTGTTTTTT.

Of note for this clone: This sample includes further DNA sequences coding for the same CDR3. J is TRBJ1-1 and V is TRBV9; possibly TRBD1 for D (6 bases). V lost 2 bases and J 5 bases, leaving 10 bases between the germline ends. CDR1 is SGDLS and CDR2 is YYNGEE in the germline V gene. There are 13 residues in the CDR3. This chain's CDR3 is CASSVGGLTEAFF. CDR3 DNA: TGTGCCAGCAGCGTGGGGGGGCTGACTGAAGCTTTCTTT. Variable domain in full (rest from reference TRBV9 and TRBJ1-1): DSGVTQTPKHLITATGQRVTLRCSPRSGDLSVYWYQQSLDQGLQFLIQYYNGEERAKGNILERFSAQQFPDLHSELNLSSLELGDSALYFCASSVGGLTEAFFGQGTRLTVV.

In this sample, this clone turned up many times. The chain recombines TRBV9 with TRBJ1-1; D unresolved. CDR3 length: 13 residues. Germline V gene data show CDR1 as SGDLS and CDR2 as YYNGEE. Deletions cut 0 bases from V and 2 bases from J, with 5 bases between. The CDR3 sequence is CASSVGRNTEAFF. The CDR3 coding sequence is TGTGCCAGCAGCGTAGGCAGAAACACTGAAGCTTTCTTT.

The chain is built from TRBV4-3 and TRBJ2-3; TRBD2 agrees at 8 bases. With V trimmed by 2 bases and J by 6 bases, 4 bases remained unmatched. Germline loops: CDR1 LGHNA, CDR2 YSLEER. The CDR3 loop spans 14 amino acids. The CDR3: CASSQNIAGDTQYF. The CDR3 region has the DNA TGCGCCAGCAGCCAAAACATAGCGGGGGATACGCAGTATTTT.

This CDR3 reads CASSRTGSYNEQFF. The CDR3, as DNA: TGTGCCAGTAGTCGGACAGGGTCCTACAATGAGCAGTTCTTC. V usage is TRBV19 and J usage is TRBJ2-1; 8 nucleotides match TRBD1. The CDR3 is 14 amino acids. The V segment lost 5 bases and the J segment 1 base; nucleotides outside the gene matches: 1. The germline V gene encodes CDR1 LNHDA and CDR2 SQIVND (reference sequence).

DNA of the CDR3: TGTGCCAGCAGCTTAGCGGGGTATCGGAGGAAGGTAGCCCAGTACTTC. Translated, it gives CASSLAGYRRKVAQYF. The gene calls are TRBV7-2 and TRBJ2-5; tentative D call: TRBD2 (5 bases). Trimming pared 0 bases from V and 9 bases from J, leaving 20 bases between. CDR1 and CDR2 (germline): SGHTA, FQGNSA. This CDR3 spans 16 amino acids.

This chain's CDR3 is CASDIGQSYEQYF. The CDR3 nucleotides read TGTGCCAGCGATATAGGACAGTCCTACGAGCAGTACTTC. The chain joins TRBV7-9 to TRBJ2-7; weak D call: TRBD1 (6 bases). V was clipped by 8 bases and J by 1 base, with 12 bases between them. This CDR3 spans 13 amino acids. Germline CDR1 SEHNR, CDR2 FQNEAQ (reference sequence).

V usage is TRBV2 and J usage is TRBJ1-6, with 7 bases that match TRBD1. Germline lookup yields CDR1 SNHLY and CDR2 FYNNEI. This CDR3 contains 15 residues. The ends lost 2 bases at V and 5 bases at J; junction bases unmatched: 3. CDR3 amino acids: CASSELTGHNSPLHF. DNA for the CDR3: TGTGCCAGCAGTGAACTGACAGGGCATAATTCACCCCTCCACTTT.

The CDR3 bases are TGCGCCAGCAGCTTCACAGTCACAGATACGCAGTATTTT. Translating it yields CASSFTVTDTQYF. The chain recombines TRBV5-1 with TRBJ2-3; D uncertain. Trimming shortened V by 2 bases and J by 2 bases, and 6 bases separated the two germline ends. The length of the CDR3 is 13 residues. Germline CDR1 reads SGHRS; CDR2 reads YFSETQ.

This clone appeared a single time. V is TRBV4-2 and J is TRBJ2-3, with 7 bases that match TRBD2. Germline V gene data show CDR1 as LGHNA and CDR2 as YNFKEQ. This CDR3 has 16 residues. J was trimmed by 1 base and V by 0 bases; bases with no gene match: 4. The CDR3 protein is CASSQEGGFRTDTQYF. CDR3 DNA: TGTGCCAGCAGCCAAGAGGGGGGGTTCCGCACAGATACGCAGTATTTT.

The J gene is TRBJ2-5, the V gene TRBV6-5, with D perhaps matching TRBD2 (6 bases). The J call may be incorrect, as the DNA end agrees better with TRBJ2-7. Germline V gene sequence: CDR1 MNHEY, CDR2 SVGAGI. This CDR3 comprises 14 residues. The CDR3 region is CASSSRGSRYEQYF. CDR3 DNA: TGTGCCAGCAGTTCTCGGGGGTCTCGATACGAGCAGTACTTC.

This clone has just a few counts. The chain links TRBV19 to TRBJ1-2, with a tentative D call TRBD1 (6 bases). V gave up 5 bases and J gave up 0 bases, with 10 bases separating them. The CDR3 runs 14 residues. CDR1 and CDR2 from the germline V gene are LNHDA and SQIVND (reference sequence). The CDR3 DNA reads as TGTGCCAGTAGTGCCCGGACAGCTAACTATGGCTACACCTTC. It encodes CASSARTANYGYTF.

Here the CDR3 reads CASSSYRPTNTEAFF. The CDR3 bases are TGTGCCAGCAGCTCATACAGGCCCACCAACACTGAAGCTTTCTTT. V is TRBV5-6 and J is TRBJ1-1; possible D gene TRBD1, 5 bases. V dropped 3 bases and J dropped 2 bases, with 14 bases sitting between them. CDR1 and CDR2 (germline): SGHDT, YYEEEE. This CDR3 has 15 amino acids.

This clone was counted between two and nine times. This chain joins TRBV6-1 and TRBJ2-7, with TRBD1 matching 9 bases. Unmatched junction bases numbered 7, after V lost 4 bases and J lost 3 bases. Germline values: CDR1 MNHNS, CDR2 SASEGT. This CDR3 region has 15 residues. DNA for the CDR3: TGTGCCAGCAGTGGGCTTGGACAGGGGAACTACGAGCAGTACTTC. Translating gives CASSGLGQGNYEQYF.